The rows below give T cell receptor beta chains drawn from one sample of a study of T cell responses to AZD1222 COVID-19 vaccine. Measured with immunoSEQ multiplex PCR; TCRdb has only the in-frame clones, and not every one. This sample has 95,000 to 150,000 clones, with about 88% found just once. The sample in question was peripheral blood, obtained on day 0 of AZD1222 vaccination. The origin of the receptors is an adult in good health. The CDR3 runs from the conserved cysteine through the conserved F or W. Each record gives: D gene, clone size, J gene, V gene, CDR3 protein, CDR3 DNA. A D gene is named only where the DNA matches it firmly. The size field is filled for only some rows; it gives once, few, many or a size class.

>-|-|TRBJ1-2|TRBV18
CASSPPDAGYTF
TGTGCCAGCTCACCACCCGACGCGGGCTACACCTTC
>-|-|TRBJ1-2|TRBV12-3/TRBV12-4
CASSLARIHGYTF
TGTGCCAGCAGTTTAGCCAGGATTCATGGCTACACCTTC
>TRBD1|-|TRBJ2-4|TRBV5-1
CASSTGQASNIQYF
TGCGCCAGCAGCACGGGACAGGCTTCAAACATTCAGTACTTC
>-|once|TRBJ1-1|TRBV25-1
CASSERSAAFF
TGTGCCAGCAGTGAAAGGTCAGCCGCTTTCTTT
>-|-|TRBJ2-3|TRBV7-9
CASSSLADTQYF
TGTGCCAGCAGCTCTCTAGCTGATACGCAGTATTTT
>-|-|TRBJ1-1|TRBV18
CASSPSLNTEAFF
TGTGCCAGCTCACCTTCCCTGAACACTGAAGCTTTCTTT
>TRBD1|-|TRBJ1-2|TRBV3-1/TRBV3-2
CASTPEGAQSYGYTF
TGTGCCAGCACCCCTGAGGGGGCGCAAAGCTATGGCTACACCTTC
>TRBD2|-|TRBJ2-7|TRBV7-9
CASSESGSSYEQYF
TGTGCCAGCAGCGAAAGCGGGAGCTCCTACGAGCAGTACTTC
>-|-|TRBJ1-3|TRBV9
CASSQTGNTIYF
TGTGCCAGCAGCCAAACTGGAAACACCATATATTTT
>TRBD1|-|TRBJ1-1|TRBV6-6
CASSQQGVGAEAFF
TGTGCCAGCAGCCAACAGGGGGTAGGCGCTGAAGCTTTCTTT
>-|-|TRBJ1-2|TRBV4-3
CASSQAAQAGRYGYTF
TGCGCCAGCAGCCAAGCGGCACAGGCCGGACGGTATGGCTACACCTTC
>TRBD1|-|TRBJ1-1|TRBV7-9
CASSPRTGEGSEAFF
TGTGCCAGCAGCCCCCGGACAGGGGAAGGGAGTGAAGCTTTCTTT
>-|-|TRBJ2-6|TRBV19
CASTDSGANVLTF
TGTGCCAGTACAGACTCTGGGGCCAACGTCCTGACTTTC
>-|-|TRBJ1-1|TRBV29-1
CSVAGAFMNTEAFF
TGCAGCGTTGCAGGGGCATTCATGAACACTGAAGCTTTCTTT
>TRBD2|-|TRBJ2-7|TRBV3-1/TRBV3-2
CASSQDRGGEQYF
TGTGCCAGCAGCCAAGACCGGGGGGGCGAGCAGTACTTC
>-|-|TRBJ1-1|TRBV6-5
CASTLSLGGSMGAFF
TGTGCCAGCACCCTGAGTTTAGGGGGGAGTATGGGGGCTTTCTTT
>-|-|TRBJ2-5|TRBV19
CARRGKLQETQYF
TGTGCCAGAAGGGGGAAATTACAAGAGACCCAGTACTTC
>-|-|TRBJ2-1|TRBV11-2
CASSQSGVSYNEQFF
TGTGCCAGCAGCCAAAGCGGTGTCTCCTACAATGAGCAGTTCTTC
>-|-|TRBJ1-1|TRBV5-8
CASSGRAGVTEAFF
TGTGCCAGCAGTGGGAGGGCGGGGGTGACTGAAGCTTTCTTT
>-|-|TRBJ1-2|TRBV7-2
CASSLAIGNYGYTF
TGTGCCAGCAGCTTAGCGATAGGCAACTATGGCTACACCTTC
>-|once|TRBJ1-1|TRBV29-1
CTTFNWRNTEAFF
TGCACCACGTTCAATTGGAGGAACACTGAAGCTTTCTTT